This T cell receptor (beta chain) was sequenced in a study of T cell responses to AZD1222 COVID-19 vaccine. Only in-frame clones appear in the TCRdb table, and some are missing; sequencing was by immunoSEQ multiplex PCR. The table has some 130,000 clones, 85% to 95% seen once. The germline gives CDR1 LGHNA, CDR2 YSLEER. Trimming took 4 bases from V and 5 from J; bases not matched to a gene: 1. The CDR3 is made up of 13 amino acids. This receptor was obtained from an adult in good health. The sequencing here drew on peripheral blood, taken on day 0 of AZD1222 vaccination. This rearrangement joins TRBV4-3 to TRBJ2-5; 10 bases align to TRBD1. The CDR3 here is CASSPGQGETQYF. In DNA, the CDR3 is TGCGCCAGCAGCCCGGGACAGGGGGAGACCCAGTACTTC.